This record covers a single TCR beta chain. Its antigen remains unidentified. The same CDR3 also results from other DNA sequences found in this sample. This sample was included in a study of shared clonotypes between healthy human individuals. General study results and limits: Larger estimated richness was generally seen in naive subsets than in memory subsets. Non-shared clonotypes had lower generation probabilities than those shared by all four donors.

Some clones are missing from TCRdb's copy, which holds only in-frame ones; the method was immunoSEQ multiplex PCR. Among around 750,000 clones listed, over 65% were seen once. This CDR3 region has 13 residues. In germline, CDR1 is MNHNY, CDR2 SVGAGI (reference sequence). Trimming shortened V by 2 bases and J by 6 bases, and 8 bases separated the two germline ends. All of the donors resided in Nashville, Tennessee, and each was a Caucasian adult. The study separated CD4+ cells into CD45RA+ naive and CD45RA-negative memory subsets. This rearrangement joins TRBV6-6 to TRBJ2-1; no firm D call. Sequencing was done on a sample of memory CD4+ T cells sorted from blood. Subset meaning: CD45RA-negative fraction. The clonotype originates from a woman aged 25-40 years in good health. CDR3 sequence (DNA): TGTGCCAGCAGTTACCCCCCGGGCAATGAGCAGTTCTTC. It specifies CASSYPPGNEQFF.